One sample yielded the 27 T cell receptor beta chains listed below, sequenced in a study of T cell changes during pregnancy in multiple sclerosis. The assay was immunoSEQ multiplex PCR, and TCRdb's table has in-frame clones only and misses some. The data show tens of thousands of clones, roughly 90% seen once. Here the sequenced sample was CD8+ T cells from peripheral blood mononuclear cells, taken before pregnancy. These receptors came from a female donor with multiple sclerosis, enrolled in a pregnancy study.

This clone was seen only once. At the DNA level, this CDR3 is encoded by other sequences in the same sample as well. V gene TRBV11-2 combines with J gene TRBJ2-7; 8 bases line up with TRBD1. CDR1 and CDR2 (germline): SGHAT, FQNNGV. V shed 5 bases and J 2 bases; nucleotides not matched to a gene: 5. This CDR3 comprises 14 residues. The CDR3 spells CASSPGQGAYEQYF. The DNA of the CDR3 is TGTGCCAGCAGCCCCGGACAGGGAGCCTACGAGCAGTACTTC.

This clone was seen only a few times. The genes are TRBV9 and TRBJ1-1; 7 bases line up with TRBD1. The germline CDR1 and CDR2 sequences are SGDLS and YYNGEE. The CDR3 covers 14 residues. J was trimmed by 1 base and V by 1 base; bases with no gene match: 1. Written as DNA, the CDR3 is TGTGCCAGCAGCGTACAGGGGGGGAACACTGAAGCTTTCTTT. Translated: CASSVQGGNTEAFF.

The chain is built from TRBV9 and TRBJ2-1, with 7 bases aligning to TRBD1. Germline V gene sequence: CDR1 SGDLS, CDR2 YYNGEE. V lost 3 bases, J lost 4 bases, and 7 bases stayed unmatched. The CDR3 loop spans 15 amino acids. CDR3 DNA sequence: TGTGCCAGCAGCGAATCCGGGACAGCTTACAATGAGCAGTTCTTC. Translated, it gives CASSESGTAYNEQFF.

This clone was counted a single time. The chain recombines TRBV29-1 with TRBJ2-3, with a weak D call TRBD2 (5 bases). Germline lookup yields CDR1 SQVTM and CDR2 ANQGSEA. V shed 7 bases and J shed 2 bases, with 10 bases lying between them. The CDR3 has 12 amino acids. Here the CDR3 reads CSGSEDTDTQYF. The CDR3 bases are TGCAGCGGTAGCGAGGACACAGATACGCAGTATTTT.

The J gene is TRBJ2-1, the V gene TRBV6-5; the match to TRBD2 covers 11 bases. V was pared by 7 bases and J by 5 bases, with 4 bases of the junction left unmatched. Germline V lookup: CDR1 MNHEY, CDR2 SVGAGI. The CDR3 sequence is 14 residues long. CDR3 loop: CASTATSGNNEQFF. In DNA form, the CDR3 reads TGTGCCAGCACCGCGACTAGCGGGAACAATGAGCAGTTCTTC.

The CDR3: CASSLVPGDRNEKLFF. CDR3 sequence (DNA): TGCGCCAGCAGCTTGGTCCCAGGGGATCGGAATGAAAAACTGTTTTTT. The chain carries TRBV5-1 and TRBJ1-4, with D tentatively TRBD1 (6 bases). This CDR3 region has 16 residues. Germline V gene lookup returns CDR1 SGHRS and CDR2 YFSETQ. Deletions cut 0 bases from V and 5 bases from J, with 14 bases between. The complete variable domain, with remaining parts taken from reference TRBV5-1 and TRBJ1-4, reads KAGVTQTPRYLIKTRGQQVTLSCSPISGHRSVSWYQQTPGQGLQFLFEYFSETQRNKGNFPGRFSGRQFSNSRSEMNVSTLELGDSALYLCASSLVPGDRNEKLFFGSGTQLSVL.

This chain links TRBV16 with TRBJ1-5; no definite D call. In germline, CDR1 is KGHSY, CDR2 FQNENV. Trimming removed 0 bases from V and 5 bases from J, with 11 bases in between. The CDR3 has 15 amino acids. This CDR3 is CASSQSKAGDQPQHF. CDR3 DNA: TGTGCCAGCAGCCAATCCAAAGCGGGCGATCAGCCCCAGCATTTT.

The chain has TRBV5-6 and TRBJ1-2, with TRBD1 as a possible D gene (5 bases). This CDR3 has 13 residues. The germline V gene encodes CDR1 SGHDT and CDR2 YYEEEE. The V end lost 7 bases, the J end lost 5 bases, and 15 bases lay between the germline ends. The CDR3, as DNA: TGTGCCAGCTTTCCCGGAGGGGAATATGGCTACACCTTC. This translates into CASFPGGEYGYTF.

The chain carries TRBV2 and TRBJ2-2; the match to TRBD2 covers 14 bases. Germline-derived CDR1 and CDR2 are SNHLY and FYNNEI. After removal of 10 bases from V and 6 bases from J, the junction contained 1 base not matched to a gene. The CDR3 has 13 amino acids. The CDR3 DNA sequence: TGTGCCAAGACTAGCGGGGGGGCCGGGGAGCTGTTTTTT. Its protein is CAKTSGGAGELFF.

The rearrangement uses TRBV14 and TRBJ2-1; tentative D call: TRBD1 (5 bases). CDR1 is SGHDN and CDR2 is FVKESK in the germline V gene. The V and J ends lost 4 bases and 0 bases respectively, with 25 bases between them. The CDR3 covers 20 residues. In nucleotides, the CDR3 is TGTGCCAGCAGCCCCGGGCAAGACAGTCGGAATGAGAGCTCCTACAATGAGCAGTTCTTC. Translating it yields CASSPGQDSRNESSYNEQFF.

This rearrangement joins TRBV13 to TRBJ2-2; no reliable D call. The CDR3 is made up of 13 amino acids. Trimming shortened V by 5 bases and J by 7 bases, and 11 bases separated the two germline ends. Germline V lookup: CDR1 PRHDT, CDR2 FYEKMQ (reference sequence). The CDR3 coding sequence is TGTGCCAGCAGCGCGGATCTCAACGGGGAGCTGTTTTTT. Protein: CASSADLNGELFF. Drawing the rest from reference TRBV13 and TRBJ2-2, the complete variable domain is AAGVIQSPRHLIKEKRETATLKCYPIPRHDTVYWYQQGPGQDPQFLISFYEKMQSDKGSIPDRFSAQQFSDYHSELNMSSLELGDSALYFCASSADLNGELFFGEGSRLTVL.

The J gene is TRBJ2-7, the V gene TRBV6-5, with TRBD2 matching over 7 bases. The CDR3 totals 14 residues. V lost 5 bases, J lost 3 bases, and 7 bases stayed unmatched. Germline V gene data show CDR1 as MNHEY and CDR2 as SVGAGI. CDR3 sequence: CASSTPGGIYEQYF. In DNA, the CDR3 is TGTGCCAGCAGTACCCCCGGGGGGATCTACGAGCAGTACTTC.

This chain uses TRBV29-1 with TRBJ2-2; 11 bases are shared with TRBD2. V lost 5 bases, J lost 7 bases, and 9 bases stayed unmatched. The CDR3 loop spans 15 amino acids. Germline lookup yields CDR1 SQVTM and CDR2 ANQGSEA. This chain's CDR3 is CSVKTSGDGSGELFF. CDR3 sequence (DNA): TGCAGCGTTAAGACTAGCGGGGATGGTAGCGGGGAGCTGTTTTTT.

The J gene is TRBJ2-6, the V gene TRBV14; D might be TRBD2 (6 bases). The germline V and J ends were trimmed by 3 bases and 0 bases, with 12 bases remaining between them. Germline V lookup: CDR1 SGHDN, CDR2 FVKESK. This CDR3 spans 17 amino acids. CDR3 bases: TGTGCCAGCAGCCAGGGAGGATGGCCCTCTGGGGCCAACGTCCTGACTTTC. Translating it yields CASSQGGWPSGANVLTF.

The J gene is TRBJ2-2, the V gene TRBV4-2, with 9 bases fitting TRBD2. There are 17 residues in the CDR3. J lost 4 bases, V lost 0 bases, and 6 bases had no gene match. Germline CDR1 reads LGHNA; CDR2 reads YNFKEQ. In DNA form, the CDR3 reads TGTGCCAGCAGCCAAGATCAGAGCGGGGGGATCACCGGGGAGCTGTTTTTT. Residues: CASSQDQSGGITGELFF.

The V gene is TRBV21-1, the J gene TRBJ2-1; the table names TRBD1, a call not compared with the DNA. TRBV21-1 is noted as a pseudogene. The CDR3 sequence is 16 residues long. CDR3 amino acids: CASSSFDRGLDNEQFF. CDR3 bases: TGTGCCAGCAGCTCTTTTGACAGGGGGCTCGACAATGAGCAGTTCTTC.

CDR3 loop: CASSVAGASTDTQYF. CDR3 in DNA: TGTGCCAGCAGCGTAGCAGGGGCCAGCACAGATACGCAGTATTTT. The J gene is TRBJ2-3, the V gene TRBV9, with D possibly TRBD1 on 6 matching bases. CDR3 size: 15 residues. CDR1 is SGDLS, CDR2 YYNGEE, per germline. Trimming took 0 bases from V and 0 from J, leaving 8 bases between them.

The chain links TRBV9 to TRBJ2-7; no firm D call. CDR1 is SGDLS, CDR2 YYNGEE, per germline. V was clipped by 2 bases and J by 0 bases, with 6 bases between them. The CDR3 is 13 amino acids. The CDR3 nucleotides are TGTGCCAGCAGCGTCGAGAGCTCCTACGAGCAGTACTTC. This gives the protein CASSVESSYEQYF.

This clone was counted a single time. V gene TRBV13 combines with J gene TRBJ2-5; 7 nucleotides line up with TRBD2. From germline, CDR1 is PRHDT and CDR2 FYEKMQ (reference sequence). V was clipped by 1 base and J by 2 bases; unmatched bases: 7. There are 16 residues in the CDR3. The CDR3: CASSLEAAGDQETQYF. Here the CDR3 DNA reads TGTGCCAGCAGCTTAGAGGCGGCGGGAGATCAAGAGACCCAGTACTTC.

This chain links TRBV2 with TRBJ1-1; D gene uncertain. The ends were cut back, 7 bases at V and 7 bases at J, with 7 bases in the middle. Germline values: CDR1 SNHLY, CDR2 FYNNEI. The CDR3 runs to 10 residues. The CDR3: CASNAGEAFF. The CDR3 DNA reads as TGTGCCAGCAATGCAGGTGAAGCTTTCTTT. The full variable domain, with the rest looked up from reference TRBV2 and TRBJ1-1, is EPEVTQTPSHQVTQMGQEVILRCVPISNHLYFYWYRQILGQKVEFLVSFYNNEISEKSEIFDDQFSVERPDGSNFTLKIRSTKLEDSAMYFCASNAGEAFFGQGTRLTVV.

The chain links TRBV2 to TRBJ2-1; TRBD1 matches 9 bases. The J segment lost 6 bases and the V segment lost 3 bases, leaving 6 bases of the junction unmatched. Germline V gene data show CDR1 as SNHLY and CDR2 as FYNNEI. The CDR3 runs to 15 residues. The CDR3 is CASSDRTGVINEQFF. CDR3 DNA: TGTGCCAGCAGTGATAGGACAGGGGTCATCAATGAGCAGTTCTTC.

The genes are TRBV19 and TRBJ2-4; 7 bases map to TRBD1. The V segment lost 7 bases and the J segment 8 bases; nucleotides outside the gene matches: 2. This CDR3 is 11 amino acids long. Germline V lookup: CDR1 LNHDA, CDR2 SQIVND (reference sequence). CDR3 region: CASKTGDIQYF. DNA for the CDR3: TGTGCCAGTAAAACAGGGGACATTCAGTACTTC.

The chain couples TRBV27 to TRBJ1-5; D remains ambiguous. Per germline, CDR1 MNHEY and CDR2 SMNVEV (reference sequence). This CDR3 is 13 amino acids long. V was trimmed by 3 bases and J by 0 bases, leaving 3 bases between them. CDR3 amino acids: CASSFHSNQPQHF. CDR3 sequence (DNA): TGTGCCAGCAGTTTCCATAGCAATCAGCCCCAGCATTTT.

V usage is TRBV9 and J usage is TRBJ2-7; the match to TRBD1 covers 9 bases. The CDR3 contains 15 residues. Germline CDR1 is SGDLS and CDR2 is YYNGEE. Trimming at V came to 3 bases and at J to 4 bases, leaving 8 bases not matched to a gene. CDR3 coding DNA: TGTGCCAGCAGCGAGGGACAGGGTGACTCTTACGAGCAGTACTTC. This codes for CASSEGQGDSYEQYF.

The V and J genes are TRBV5-6 and TRBJ2-3; 10 positions match TRBD1. This CDR3 is built from 16 residues. Trimming at V came to 3 bases and at J to 5 bases, leaving 9 bases not matched to a gene. Germline V CDR1 and CDR2: SGHDT, YYEEEE. The CDR3 reads CASSWDGTGAGDTQYF. Written as DNA, the CDR3 is TGTGCCAGCAGCTGGGACGGGACAGGGGCTGGAGATACGCAGTATTTT.

The chain uses TRBV5-1 and TRBJ2-2, with 8 bases matching TRBD1. CDR3 length: 15 residues. In germline, CDR1 is SGHRS, CDR2 YFSETQ. V gave up 0 bases and J gave up 8 bases; unmatched junction bases: 6. CDR3 nucleotides: TGCGCCAGCAGCTTGGACCCCGGACAGGGTGGGGAGCTGTTTTTT. Translation gives CASSLDPGQGGELFF. The full variable domain, its missing parts supplied by reference TRBV5-1 and TRBJ2-2, is KAGVTQTPRYLIKTRGQQVTLSCSPISGHRSVSWYQQTPGQGLQFLFEYFSETQRNKGNFPGRFSGRQFSNSRSEMNVSTLELGDSALYLCASSLDPGQGGELFFGEGSRLTVL.

The chain employs TRBV9 and TRBJ1-1, with D tentatively TRBD1 (6 bases). The CDR3 spans 15 residues. Trimming stripped 0 bases from V and 4 bases from J, with 13 bases between. The germline gives CDR1 SGDLS, CDR2 YYNGEE. This chain's CDR3 is CASSVAKTGPTEAFF. CDR3 bases: TGTGCCAGCAGCGTAGCTAAGACAGGCCCCACTGAAGCTTTCTTT.